The clone carrying this T cell receptor beta chain was counted between two and nine times. Its matching antigen is unknown. The data belong to a study of T cell clones after liver transplantation. Turning to the study itself: Samples came pre-transplant, pre-randomization before withdrawal, and post-randomization after withdrawal ended. Study conclusions and caveats: Migration into the graft, not deletion, may explain lost graft donor-reactive T cells.

This CDR3 spans 15 amino acids. V was cut by 5 bases and J by 7 bases, with 19 bases left in between. Per germline, CDR1 SGHTA and CDR2 FQGTGA. Produced via immunoSEQ multiplex PCR; TCRdb's table is partial and in-frame only. Here the sample spans tens of thousands of clones, roughly 70% being singletons. V usage is TRBV7-3 and J usage is TRBJ2-3; D gene unclear. The TCR originated in a human patient who received a liver transplant. The graft donor may have given rise to some T cells. The sample in question was CD4+ T cells from blood, obtained at the 22-month timepoint. The CDR3: CASSRRSIRGNTQYF. The CDR3 DNA reads TGTGCCAGCAGCCGGCGGAGCATTCGCGGAAATACGCAGTATTTT.